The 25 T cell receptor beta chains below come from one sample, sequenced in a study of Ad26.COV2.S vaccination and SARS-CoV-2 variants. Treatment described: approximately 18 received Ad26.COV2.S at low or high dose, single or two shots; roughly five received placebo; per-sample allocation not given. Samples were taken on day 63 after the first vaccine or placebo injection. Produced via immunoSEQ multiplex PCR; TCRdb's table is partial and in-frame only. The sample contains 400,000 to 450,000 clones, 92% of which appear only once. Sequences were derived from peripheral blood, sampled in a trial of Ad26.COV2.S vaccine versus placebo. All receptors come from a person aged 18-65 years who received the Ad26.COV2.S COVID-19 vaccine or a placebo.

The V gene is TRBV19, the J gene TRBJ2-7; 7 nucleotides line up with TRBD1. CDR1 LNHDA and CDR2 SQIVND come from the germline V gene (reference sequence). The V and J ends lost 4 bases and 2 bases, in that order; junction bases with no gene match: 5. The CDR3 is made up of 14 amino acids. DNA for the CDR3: TGTGCCAGTAGTAAACAGGGGCTAACCTACGAGCAGTACTTC. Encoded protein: CASSKQGLTYEQYF. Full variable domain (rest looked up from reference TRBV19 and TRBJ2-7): DGGITQSPKYLFRKEGQNVTLSCEQNLNHDAMYWYRQDPGQGLRLIYYSQIVNDFQKGDIAEGYSVSREKKESFPLTVTSAQKNPTAFYLCASSKQGLTYEQYFGPGTRLTVT.

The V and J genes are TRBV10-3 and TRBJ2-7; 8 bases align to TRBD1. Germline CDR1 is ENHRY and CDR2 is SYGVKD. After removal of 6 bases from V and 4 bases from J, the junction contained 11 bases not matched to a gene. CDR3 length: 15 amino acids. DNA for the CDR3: TGTGCCATCAGCGGGGGACAGGTACAGGGGTACGAGCAGTACTTC. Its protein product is CAISGGQVQGYEQYF.

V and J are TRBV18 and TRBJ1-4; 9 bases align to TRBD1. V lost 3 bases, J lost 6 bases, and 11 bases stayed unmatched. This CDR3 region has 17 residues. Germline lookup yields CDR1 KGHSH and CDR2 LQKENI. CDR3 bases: TGTGCCAGCTCACCGACGTTACAGGGGGCTTGGGATGAAAAACTGTTTTTT. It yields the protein CASSPTLQGAWDEKLFF.

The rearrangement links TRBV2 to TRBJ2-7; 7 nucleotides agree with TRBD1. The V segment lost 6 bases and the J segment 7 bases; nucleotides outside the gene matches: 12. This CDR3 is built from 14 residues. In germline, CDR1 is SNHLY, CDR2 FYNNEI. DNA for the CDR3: TGTGCCAGCAGGAAGGGACAGCCTCTCGGGGAGCAGTACTTC. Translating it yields CASRKGQPLGEQYF.

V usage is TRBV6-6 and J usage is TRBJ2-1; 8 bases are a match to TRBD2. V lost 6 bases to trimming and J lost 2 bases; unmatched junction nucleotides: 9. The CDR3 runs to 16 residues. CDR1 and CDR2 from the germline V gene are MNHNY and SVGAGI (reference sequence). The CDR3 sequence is CASSFGGAWPYNEQFF. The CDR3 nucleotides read TGTGCCAGCAGCTTCGGGGGGGCGTGGCCCTACAATGAGCAGTTCTTC.

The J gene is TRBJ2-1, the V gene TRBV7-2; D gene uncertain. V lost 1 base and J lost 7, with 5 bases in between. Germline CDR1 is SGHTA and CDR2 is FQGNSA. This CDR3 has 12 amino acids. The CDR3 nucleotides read TGTGCCAGCAGCTTAGGGTGGAATGAGCAGTTCTTC. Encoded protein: CASSLGWNEQFF.

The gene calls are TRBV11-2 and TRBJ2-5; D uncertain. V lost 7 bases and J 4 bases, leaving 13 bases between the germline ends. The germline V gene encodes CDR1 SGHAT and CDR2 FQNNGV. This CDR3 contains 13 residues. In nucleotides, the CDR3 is TGTGCCAGCACCCACGTCCTTCGAGAGACCCAGTACTTC. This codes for CASTHVLRETQYF.

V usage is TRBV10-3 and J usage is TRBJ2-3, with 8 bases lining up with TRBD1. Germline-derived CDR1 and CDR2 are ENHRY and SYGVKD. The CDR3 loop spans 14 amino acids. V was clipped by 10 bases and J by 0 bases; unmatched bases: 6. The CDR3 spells CANAQGVSTDTQYF. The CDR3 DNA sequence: TGTGCCAACGCACAGGGGGTTAGCACAGATACGCAGTATTTT.

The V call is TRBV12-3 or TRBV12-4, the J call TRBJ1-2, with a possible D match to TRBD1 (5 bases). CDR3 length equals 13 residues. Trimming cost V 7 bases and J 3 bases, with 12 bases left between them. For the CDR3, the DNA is TGTGCCAGCAATAAGGGGACGGACTATGGCTACACCTTC. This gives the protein CASNKGTDYGYTF.

CDR3 amino acids: CASSEEREDGYGYTF. CDR3 in DNA: TGTGCCAGCAGTGAAGAGAGGGAGGATGGCTATGGCTACACCTTC. The V and J genes are TRBV6-1 and TRBJ1-2; no reliable D call. V lost 1 base to trimming and J lost 4 bases, with 13 bases between them. The CDR3 has 15 amino acids. Germline assignment: CDR1 MNHNS and CDR2 SASEGT.

The CDR3 loop is CASSLRDRADEEQYF. In DNA form, the CDR3 reads TGTGCCAGCAGTTTACGGGACAGGGCAGACGAAGAGCAGTACTTC. The chain has TRBV27 and TRBJ2-7, with 9 bases aligning to TRBD1. Per germline, CDR1 MNHEY and CDR2 SMNVEV (reference sequence). The J segment lost 7 bases and the V segment lost 2 bases, leaving 9 bases of the junction unmatched. The CDR3 is 15 amino acids.

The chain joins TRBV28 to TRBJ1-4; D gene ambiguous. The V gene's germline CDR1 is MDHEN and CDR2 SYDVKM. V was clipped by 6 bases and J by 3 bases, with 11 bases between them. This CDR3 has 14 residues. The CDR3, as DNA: TGTGCCAGCAGCCTCCGGGTCCCTAATGAAAAACTGTTTTTT. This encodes CASSLRVPNEKLFF.

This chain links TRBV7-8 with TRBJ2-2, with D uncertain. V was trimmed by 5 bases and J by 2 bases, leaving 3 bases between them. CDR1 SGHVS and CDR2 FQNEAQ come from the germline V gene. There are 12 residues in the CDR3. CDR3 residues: CASSENTGELFF. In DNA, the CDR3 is TGTGCCAGCAGCGAAAACACCGGGGAGCTGTTTTTT.

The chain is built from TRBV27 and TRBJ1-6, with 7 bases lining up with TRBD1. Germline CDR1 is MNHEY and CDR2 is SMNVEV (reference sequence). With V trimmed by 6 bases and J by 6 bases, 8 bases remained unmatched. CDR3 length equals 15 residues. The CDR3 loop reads CASRPGQELNSPLHF. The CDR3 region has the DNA TGTGCCAGCAGACCAGGACAGGAGCTTAATTCACCCCTCCACTTT.

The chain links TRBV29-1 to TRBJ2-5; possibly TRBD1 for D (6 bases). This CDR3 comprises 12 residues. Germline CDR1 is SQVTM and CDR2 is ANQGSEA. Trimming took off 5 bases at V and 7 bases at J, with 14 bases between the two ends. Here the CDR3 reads CSVHREVGTQYF. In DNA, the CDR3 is TGCAGCGTTCACAGGGAAGTAGGGACCCAGTACTTC. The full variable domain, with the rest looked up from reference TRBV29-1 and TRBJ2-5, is SAVISQKPSRDICQRGTSLTIQCQVDSQVTMMFWYRQQPGQSLTLIATANQGSEATYESGFVIDKFPISRPNLTFSTLTVSNMSPEDSSIYLCSVHREVGTQYFGPGTRLLVL.

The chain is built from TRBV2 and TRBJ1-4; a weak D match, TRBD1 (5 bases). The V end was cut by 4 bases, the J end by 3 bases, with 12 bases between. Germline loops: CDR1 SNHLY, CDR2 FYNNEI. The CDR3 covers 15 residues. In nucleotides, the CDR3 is TGTGCCAGCAGTGGGGGGTGGGAACCTAATGAAAAACTGTTTTTT. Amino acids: CASSGGWEPNEKLFF.

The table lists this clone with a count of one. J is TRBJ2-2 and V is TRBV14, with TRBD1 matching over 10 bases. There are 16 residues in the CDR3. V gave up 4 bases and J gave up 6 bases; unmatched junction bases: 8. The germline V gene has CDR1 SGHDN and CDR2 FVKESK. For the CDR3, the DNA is TGTGCCAGCAGCCCACGGACAGGGGGATTCGCCGGGGAGCTGTTTTTT. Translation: CASSPRTGGFAGELFF.

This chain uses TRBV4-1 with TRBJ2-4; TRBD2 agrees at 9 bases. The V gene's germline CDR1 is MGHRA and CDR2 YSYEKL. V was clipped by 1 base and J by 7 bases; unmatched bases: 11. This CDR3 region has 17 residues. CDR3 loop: CASSQAVAGAAGNIQYF. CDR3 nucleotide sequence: TGCGCCAGCAGCCAAGCCGTAGCGGGGGCCGCAGGGAACATTCAGTACTTC.

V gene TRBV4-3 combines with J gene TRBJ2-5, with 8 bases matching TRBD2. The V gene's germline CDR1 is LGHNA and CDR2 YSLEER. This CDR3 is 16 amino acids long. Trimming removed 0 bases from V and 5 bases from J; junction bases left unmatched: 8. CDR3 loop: CASSQDLASGWETQYF. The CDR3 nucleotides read TGCGCCAGCAGCCAAGATTTGGCTAGCGGGTGGGAGACCCAGTACTTC.

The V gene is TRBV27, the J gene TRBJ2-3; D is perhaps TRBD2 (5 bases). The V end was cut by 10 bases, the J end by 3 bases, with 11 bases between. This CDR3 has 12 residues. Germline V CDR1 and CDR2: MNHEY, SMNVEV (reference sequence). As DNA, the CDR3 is TGTGCCACCACAAGAGGGACAGATACGCAGTATTTT. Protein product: CATTRGTDTQYF.

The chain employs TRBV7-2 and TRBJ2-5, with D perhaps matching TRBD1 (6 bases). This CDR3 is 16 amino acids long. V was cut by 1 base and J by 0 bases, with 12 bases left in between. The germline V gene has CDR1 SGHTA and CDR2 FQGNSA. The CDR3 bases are TGTGCCAGCAGCTTAGATTCAGCAGGGGACCAAGAGACCCAGTACTTC. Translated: CASSLDSAGDQETQYF.

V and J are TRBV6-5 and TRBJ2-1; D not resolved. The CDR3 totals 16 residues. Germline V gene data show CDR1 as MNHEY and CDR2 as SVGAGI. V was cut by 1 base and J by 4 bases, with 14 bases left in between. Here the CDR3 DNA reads TGTGCCAGCAGTTACTTCCCCGGGCAGGATTACAATGAGCAGTTCTTC. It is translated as CASSYFPGQDYNEQFF.

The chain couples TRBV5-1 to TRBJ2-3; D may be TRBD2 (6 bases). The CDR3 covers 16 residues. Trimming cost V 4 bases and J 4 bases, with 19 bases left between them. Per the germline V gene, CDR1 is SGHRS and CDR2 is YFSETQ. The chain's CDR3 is CASSRRGAEAADTQYF. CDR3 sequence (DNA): TGCGCCAGCAGCAGACGCGGGGCCGAAGCTGCAGATACGCAGTATTTT.

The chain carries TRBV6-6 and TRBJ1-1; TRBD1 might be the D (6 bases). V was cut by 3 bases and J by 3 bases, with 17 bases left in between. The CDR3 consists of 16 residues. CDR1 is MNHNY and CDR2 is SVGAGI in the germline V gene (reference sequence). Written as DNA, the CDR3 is TGTGCCAGCAGTTATCCCCAGGGGTTTAGGGACACTGAAGCTTTCTTT. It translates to CASSYPQGFRDTEAFF.

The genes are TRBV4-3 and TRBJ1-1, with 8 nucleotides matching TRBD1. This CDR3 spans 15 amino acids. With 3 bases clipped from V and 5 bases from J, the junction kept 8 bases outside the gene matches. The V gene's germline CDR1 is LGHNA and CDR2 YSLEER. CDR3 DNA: TGCGCCAGCAGCCAGCCAGGACAGGGATCGACTGAAGCTTTCTTT. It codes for CASSQPGQGSTEAFF.